The present T cell receptor (beta chain) was sequenced within a study of blood T cell repertoires in COVID-19. Trimming stripped 8 bases from V and 5 bases from J, with 22 bases between. This CDR3 has 15 residues. Germline V gene data show CDR1 as SNHLY and CDR2 as FYNNEI. Two negative PCRs, clearance, or symptom resolution were required of recovered Cohort 3 donors. TCRdb keeps only in-frame clones here, not all; method: immunoSEQ multiplex PCR. The sample holds 200,000 to 250,000 clones, 70% to 90% seen once. The TCR sequence derives from a man in his thirties or forties who had recovered from COVID-19. The chain recombines TRBV2 with TRBJ2-7, with D perhaps TRBD2 (5 bases). Sequenced sample: PBMCs or T cells enriched from blood (not recorded which). The CDR3: CASGSERTLAHEQYF. CDR3 coding DNA: TGTGCCAGCGGGTCAGAACGGACCCTAGCCCACGAGCAGTACTTC.